The 8 T cell receptor beta chains in this list originate from one sample, sequenced in a study of T cells after yellow fever vaccination. TCRdb reanalysed the 5' RACE reads using MiXCR and keeps one entry per CDR3 protein. The data contain a few hundred thousand distinct CDR3 sequences, roughly 21% of them singletons. The material sequenced was PBMCs, taken 15 days after the yellow fever booster vaccination. These receptors all come from a man younger than 45 who received the YFV17D yellow fever vaccine.

The gene calls are TRBV6-6 and TRBJ1-4; TRBD1 might be the D (5 bases). The V end lost 8 bases, the J end lost 5 bases, and 9 bases lay between the germline ends. This CDR3 comprises 12 residues. CDR1 MNHNY and CDR2 SVGAGI come from the germline V gene (reference sequence). CDR3 nucleotides: TGTGCCAGCGGGGGGTCCAATGAAAAACTGTTTTTT. Protein sequence: CASGGSNEKLFF.

This clonotype was seen a few times. The V and J genes are TRBV15 and TRBJ2-1; TRBD2 matches at 11 bases. CDR3 length: 15 residues. Germline V gene data show CDR1 as LNHNV and CDR2 as YYDKDF (reference sequence). The V and J ends lost 5 bases and 9 bases, in that order; junction bases with no gene match: 9. As DNA, the CDR3 is TGTGCCACCAGCGTTACTAGCGGGAGAAGTCGTGAGCAGTTCTTC. Its translation: CATSVTSGRSREQFF.

The chain links TRBV4-3 to TRBJ2-1; no clear D gene. Germline V gives CDR1 LGHNA, CDR2 YSLEER. Trimming cost V 0 bases and J 6 bases, with 18 bases left between them. The CDR3 covers 17 residues. CDR3 in DNA: TGCGCCAGCAGCCAAGATCTCGGGCGTGGATTGGGCAATGAGCAGTTCTTC. Its translation: CASSQDLGRGLGNEQFF.

This clonotype appeared a few times. The chain links TRBV25-1 to TRBJ2-5; unclear D gene. Trimming shortened V by 3 bases and J by 2 bases, and 7 bases separated the two germline ends. This CDR3 has 13 amino acids. Germline V gives CDR1 MGHDK, CDR2 SYGVNS. In nucleotides, the CDR3 is TGTGCCAGCAGTGAGCCCCCTCAAGAGACCCAGTACTTC. This sequence encodes CASSEPPQETQYF.

The chain employs TRBV20-1 and TRBJ1-2; D is possibly TRBD1 (5 bases). Between the trimmed V and J ends, which lost 6 bases and 4 bases, there was a span of 15 bases. This CDR3 has 13 residues. Germline CDR1 reads DFQATT; CDR2 reads SNEGSKA (reference sequence). The CDR3 spells CSAPTEAFYGYTF. CDR3 bases: TGCAGTGCACCGACAGAAGCTTTCTATGGCTACACCTTC.

V usage is TRBV19 and J usage is TRBJ2-1; unclear D gene. Germline assignment: CDR1 LNHDA and CDR2 SQIVND (reference sequence). The CDR3 loop spans 14 amino acids. With 5 bases removed from V and 6 bases from J, the gap between germline ends came to 14 bases. The CDR3 region is CASSGPVLGNEQFF. DNA of the CDR3: TGTGCCAGTAGTGGACCGGTCCTTGGCAATGAGCAGTTCTTC.

The V call is TRBV5-5, the J call TRBJ2-2; D might be TRBD1 (6 bases). The germline V and J ends were trimmed by 0 bases and 7 bases, with 16 bases remaining between them. The CDR3 spans 16 residues. Germline-derived CDR1 and CDR2 are SGHKS and YYEKEE (reference sequence). This CDR3 is CASSLGSGRGDGELFF. Written as DNA, the CDR3 is TGTGCCAGCAGCTTGGGTTCTGGCAGGGGCGACGGGGAGCTGTTTTTT. Full variable domain (outside the CDR3, taken from reference TRBV5-5 and TRBJ2-2): DAGVTQSPTHLIKTRGQQVTLRCSPISGHKSVSWYQQVLGQGPQFIFQYYEKEERGRGNFPDRFSARQFPNYSSELNVNALLLGDSALYLCASSLGSGRGDGELFFGEGSRLTVL.

The chain combines TRBV5-6 with TRBJ2-3, with D unclear. Germline-derived CDR1 and CDR2 are SGHDT and YYEEEE. CDR3 length: 13 amino acids. The V end was cut by 0 bases, the J end by 4 bases, with 6 bases between. CDR3 in DNA: TGTGCCAGCAGCTTGGAAGATTCAGATACGCAGTATTTT. It is translated as CASSLEDSDTQYF. Full variable domain (outside the CDR3, taken from reference TRBV5-6 and TRBJ2-3): DAGVTQSPTHLIKTRGQQVTLRCSPKSGHDTVSWYQQALGQGPQFIFQYYEEEERQRGNFPDRFSGHQFPNYSSELNVNALLLGDSALYLCASSLEDSDTQYFGPGTRLTVL.